The 31 T cell receptor beta chains reported below all come from one sample, sequenced in a study of T cells in Graves' hyperthyroidism and ophthalmopathy. Amplification of TCR beta CDR3 regions used RNA as the template. The TCR CDR3 first-round RT-PCR relied on the HTBI primer set. A single record per CDR3 protein comes from TCRdb applying MiXCR to the multiplex PCR reads. This table has about 400,000 distinct CDR3 sequences, roughly 13% appearing once. Sequenced input: blood. These receptor sequences come from a woman between 18 and 29 years old with Graves' hyperthyroidism.

This clonotype was recorded at least ten times. This chain uses TRBV30 with TRBJ2-1; no reliable D call. The CDR3 contains 13 residues. In germline, CDR1 is GTSNPN, CDR2 SVGIG (reference sequence). Deletions cut 1 base from V and 7 bases from J, with 11 bases between. This chain's CDR3 is CAWSGVEGNEQFF. Written as DNA, the CDR3 is TGTGCCTGGAGTGGGGTGGAAGGGAATGAGCAGTTCTTC. The whole variable domain, remainder taken from reference TRBV30 and TRBJ2-1, is SQTIHQWPATLVQPVGSPLSLECTVEGTSNPNLYWYRQAAGRGLQLLFYSVGIGQISSEVPQNLSASRPQDRQFILSSKKLLLSDSGFYLCAWSGVEGNEQFFGPGTRLTVL.

The V and J genes are TRBV19 and TRBJ2-2; D remains ambiguous. The germline CDR1 and CDR2 sequences are LNHDA and SQIVND (reference sequence). V was cut by 10 bases and J by 3 bases, with 18 bases left in between. The CDR3 contains 15 residues. The CDR3 DNA reads TGTGCCACCAGAGGCCCGACGTTTTACACCGGGGAGCTGTTTTTT. Translating gives CATRGPTFYTGELFF.

This clonotype has at least ten counts. The CDR3 region is CASSPGGRTNQPQHF. CDR3 nucleotide sequence: TGTGCCAGCAGTCCGGGGGGGAGAACTAATCAGCCCCAGCATTTT. The gene calls are TRBV12-3 or TRBV12-4 and TRBJ1-5; D might be TRBD1 (5 bases). The CDR3 contains 15 residues. Trimming shortened V by 5 bases and J by 4 bases, and 15 bases separated the two germline ends.

The chain combines TRBV19 with TRBJ1-6; TRBD1 might be the D (5 bases). V lost 6 bases and J 0 bases, leaving 12 bases between the germline ends. This CDR3 spans 16 amino acids. Per the germline V gene, CDR1 is LNHDA and CDR2 is SQIVND (reference sequence). For the CDR3, the DNA is TGTGCCAGTAGCACCCGACAGAGCTCCTATAATTCACCCCTCCACTTT. Amino acid sequence: CASSTRQSSYNSPLHF.

This clonotype was detected ten times or more. The rearrangement uses TRBV28 and TRBJ1-4; D remains unclear. V was clipped by 2 bases and J by 4 bases, with 14 bases between them. Germline V lookup: CDR1 MDHEN, CDR2 SYDVKM. The CDR3 is made up of 16 amino acids. The CDR3 is CASSLNRGRSNEKLFF. CDR3 DNA sequence: TGTGCCAGCAGTTTAAATCGAGGGCGGAGTAATGAAAAACTGTTTTTT. The full variable domain, its missing parts supplied by reference TRBV28 and TRBJ1-4, is DVKVTQSSRYLVKRTGEKVFLECVQDMDHENMFWYRQDPGLGLRLIYFSYDVKMKEKGDIPEGYSVSREKKERFSLILESASTNQTSMYLCASSLNRGRSNEKLFFGSGTQLSVL.

This clonotype was detected ten times or more. The CDR3 coding sequence is TGTGCCAGCAGTTCGATAAGGGGTAACAATGAGCAGTTCTTC. It specifies CASSSIRGNNEQFF. The chain links TRBV28 to TRBJ2-1; possibly TRBD1 for D (5 bases). From germline, CDR1 is MDHEN and CDR2 SYDVKM. The V end was cut by 4 bases, the J end by 5 bases, with 12 bases between. The CDR3 runs 14 residues. Full variable domain (rest looked up from reference TRBV28 and TRBJ2-1): DVKVTQSSRYLVKRTGEKVFLECVQDMDHENMFWYRQDPGLGLRLIYFSYDVKMKEKGDIPEGYSVSREKKERFSLILESASTNQTSMYLCASSSIRGNNEQFFGPGTRLTVL.

This clonotype occurred many times. The chain combines TRBV2 with TRBJ1-5; 8 nucleotides agree with TRBD1. The CDR3 is made up of 15 amino acids. The germline gives CDR1 SNHLY, CDR2 FYNNEI. The V segment lost 4 bases and the J segment 1 base; nucleotides outside the gene matches: 3. CDR3 in DNA: TGTGCCAGCAGTGCAGGACAGGGAAGCAATCAGCCCCAGCATTTT. Translation: CASSAGQGSNQPQHF. Variable domain in full (rest from reference TRBV2 and TRBJ1-5): EPEVTQTPSHQVTQMGQEVILRCVPISNHLYFYWYRQILGQKVEFLVSFYNNEISEKSEIFDDQFSVERPDGSNFTLKIRSTKLEDSAMYFCASSAGQGSNQPQHFGDGTRLSIL.

This clonotype was observed a handful of times. The V gene is TRBV13, the J gene TRBJ2-7, with D possibly being TRBD2 (5 bases). Trimming removed 6 bases at V and 0 bases at J, with 12 bases between. Germline assignment: CDR1 PRHDT and CDR2 FYEKMQ (reference sequence). The CDR3 consists of 14 residues. Here the CDR3 reads CASSTRPDSYEQYF. CDR3 in DNA: TGTGCCAGCAGTACTAGACCAGACTCCTACGAGCAGTACTTC.

V gene TRBV7-2 combines with J gene TRBJ2-7, with TRBD2 matching 8 bases. The germline CDR1 and CDR2 sequences are SGHTA and FQGNSA. The CDR3 contains 15 residues. V lost 5 bases, J lost 3 bases, and 9 bases stayed unmatched. The CDR3 sequence: CASSRTSSNIYEQYF. The CDR3 nucleotides read TGTGCCAGCAGCCGGACTAGCTCCAACATCTACGAGCAGTACTTC. The full variable domain, its missing parts supplied by reference TRBV7-2 and TRBJ2-7, is GAGVSQSPSNKVTEKGKDVELRCDPISGHTALYWYRQSLGQGLEFLIYFQGNSAPDKSGLPSDRFSAERTGGSVSTLTIQRTQQEDSAVYLCASSRTSSNIYEQYFGPGTRLTVT.

For this clonotype: One base away lies a much larger clone, so this may be a sequencing read error. J is TRBJ1-2 and V is TRBV6-1, with TRBD1 matching over 8 bases. The CDR3 has 13 residues. Per the germline V gene, CDR1 is MNHNS and CDR2 is SASEGT. CDR3 DNA sequence: TGTGCCGGCAGTCCTGTCGACAGGGGTGGCTACACCTTC. The encoded protein is CAGSPVDRGGYTF.

CDR3 in amino acids: CASRLRVGLTDTQYF. In DNA, the CDR3 is TGTGCCAGTAGACTCAGGGTCGGTTTGACAGATACGCAGTATTTT. The J gene is TRBJ2-3, the V gene TRBV19; weak D call: TRBD1 (5 bases). V was cut by 6 bases and J by 3 bases, with 16 bases left in between. This CDR3 is 15 amino acids long. Per the germline V gene, CDR1 is LNHDA and CDR2 is SQIVND (reference sequence).

Many counts were recorded for this clonotype. The chain uses TRBV15 and TRBJ2-3; either TRBD1 or TRBD2 may supply D (5 bases each). The CDR3 is 12 amino acids. CDR1 LNHNV and CDR2 YYDKDF come from the germline V gene (reference sequence). Trimming cost V 3 bases and J 6 bases, with 7 bases left between them. CDR3 nucleotides: TGTGCCACCAGCAGTGAGGGGGATACGCAGTATTTT. The encoded protein is CATSSEGDTQYF.

This clonotype was seen many times. This rearrangement joins TRBV27 to TRBJ1-2; D unresolved. Germline loops: CDR1 MNHEY, CDR2 SMNVEV (reference sequence). The CDR3 length is 13 residues. Deletions cut 3 bases from V and 4 bases from J, with 9 bases between. In nucleotides, the CDR3 is TGTGCCAGCAGTTTGCAGTCGACCTATGGCTACACCTTC. This encodes CASSLQSTYGYTF.

The chain uses TRBV20-1 and TRBJ2-7, with 10 nucleotides matching TRBD2. CDR1 is DFQATT, CDR2 SNEGSKA, per germline (reference sequence). The CDR3 totals 15 residues. V shed 0 bases and J 6 bases; nucleotides not matched to a gene: 8. The chain's CDR3 is CSARDGLAGEPEQYF. The DNA for the CDR3 is TGCAGTGCTAGAGATGGGCTAGCGGGAGAACCCGAGCAGTACTTC.

This clonotype was recorded many times. CDR3 residues: CASSLDEEQFF. The CDR3 DNA reads TGTGCCAGCAGCTTAGATGAAGAGCAGTTCTTC. This chain joins TRBV7-2 and TRBJ2-1, with unresolved D. The CDR3 loop spans 11 amino acids. The germline V and J ends were trimmed by 1 base and 10 bases, with 5 bases remaining between them. Germline V gives CDR1 SGHTA, CDR2 FQGNSA. Combining the CDR3 with reference TRBV7-2 and TRBJ2-1 gives the whole variable domain GAGVSQSPSNKVTEKGKDVELRCDPISGHTALYWYRQSLGQGLEFLIYFQGNSAPDKSGLPSDRFSAERTGGSVSTLTIQRTQQEDSAVYLCASSLDEEQFFGPGTRLTVL.

This clonotype was observed at least ten times. The CDR3: CASSFTSGRWGDEQFF. The CDR3, as DNA: TGTGCCAGCAGCTTCACGAGCGGGAGATGGGGAGATGAGCAGTTCTTC. The chain has TRBV7-6 and TRBJ2-1; 8 bases map to TRBD2. V shed 3 bases, J shed 8 bases, and the junction held 12 bases outside the gene matches. CDR1 SGHVS and CDR2 FNYEAQ come from the germline V gene. The CDR3 is made up of 16 amino acids.

Many counts were recorded for this clonotype. This chain uses TRBV5-1 with TRBJ2-7, with 8 bases matching TRBD1. The CDR3 loop spans 15 amino acids. V shed 6 bases and J 0 bases; nucleotides not matched to a gene: 8. CDR1 is SGHRS, CDR2 YFSETQ, per germline. The CDR3 DNA sequence: TGCGCCAGCACCCCCCGACAGGGGACCTCCTACGAGCAGTACTTC. Translation gives CASTPRQGTSYEQYF.

In its sample, this clonotype was seen many times. J is TRBJ2-5 and V is TRBV12-3 or TRBV12-4; 13 bases match TRBD2. The CDR3 spans 15 residues. The trim removed 5 bases at V and 4 bases at J, leaving 4 bases unmatched. CDR3 loop: CASSPRLAGGETQYF. Written as DNA, the CDR3 is TGTGCCAGCAGTCCCCGACTAGCGGGAGGAGAGACCCAGTACTTC.

This clonotype was detected many times. This chain's CDR3 is CASSELGRTHDEQFF. CDR3 nucleotide sequence: TGTGCCAGCAGTGAATTGGGCAGGACACACGATGAGCAGTTCTTC. The gene calls are TRBV25-1 and TRBJ2-1; D might be TRBD1 (5 bases). Trimming shortened V by 1 base and J by 8 bases, and 15 bases separated the two germline ends. In germline, CDR1 is MGHDK, CDR2 SYGVNS. This CDR3 is 15 amino acids long.

This clonotype was seen at least ten times. The chain links TRBV12-3 or TRBV12-4 to TRBJ1-5; D call uncertain. The ends were cut back, 3 bases at V and 5 bases at J, with 14 bases in the middle. The CDR3 runs 15 residues. Here the CDR3 DNA reads TGTGCCAGCAGTTTGTGGGCGGGGAAGGATCAGCCCCAGCATTTT. It translates to CASSLWAGKDQPQHF.

This rearrangement joins TRBV30 to TRBJ2-7; 10 bases match TRBD1. Germline-derived CDR1 and CDR2 are GTSNPN and SVGIG (reference sequence). The CDR3 length is 14 residues. Germline trimming cut 7 bases from V and 2 bases from J; bases unmatched to any gene: 8. In DNA form, the CDR3 reads TGTGCCTCCGAGGGACAGGGGTCCACCTACGAGCAGTACTTC. Protein sequence: CASEGQGSTYEQYF.

This clonotype appeared many times. The chain joins TRBV7-8 to TRBJ1-1, with D uncertain. Germline CDR1 SGHVS, CDR2 FQNEAQ. The V end was cut by 3 bases, the J end by 0 bases, with 8 bases between. The CDR3 is 14 residues long. CDR3 nucleotide sequence: TGTGCCAGCAGCTTTGACAACTTGAACACTGAAGCTTTCTTT. This gives the protein CASSFDNLNTEAFF.

This clonotype occurred a few times. This rearrangement joins TRBV6-5 to TRBJ2-2, with a tentative D call TRBD2 (6 bases). There are 15 residues in the CDR3. Trimming took 2 bases from V and 5 from J, leaving 12 bases between them. Germline loops: CDR1 MNHEY, CDR2 SVGAGI. The CDR3, as DNA: TGTGCCAGCAGTTACCGACGGGCGGGGACCGGGGAGCTGTTTTTT. Translated: CASSYRRAGTGELFF.

The genes are TRBV11-1 and TRBJ2-2; 14 bases align to TRBD2. The CDR3 has 24 residues. The junction had 24 bases not matched to a gene; V was cut back by 4 bases and J by 2 bases. In germline, CDR1 is SGHAT, CDR2 FQDESV (reference sequence). The CDR3 DNA reads TGTGCCAGCAGCTCGCAAGCAGAGGGACTAGCGGGAGACGGGTCGGGGGGAAACACCGGGGAGCTGTTTTTT. Translation: CASSSQAEGLAGDGSGGNTGELFF. The full variable domain, its missing parts supplied by reference TRBV11-1 and TRBJ2-2, is EAEVAQSPRYKITEKSQAVAFWCDPISGHATLYWYRQILGQGPELLVQFQDESVVDDSQLPKDRFSAERLKGVDSTLKIQPAELGDSAMYLCASSSQAEGLAGDGSGGNTGELFFGEGSRLTVL.

The table lists this clonotype with many counts. V usage is TRBV2 and J usage is TRBJ2-7, with a tentative D call TRBD1 (6 bases). CDR1 SNHLY and CDR2 FYNNEI come from the germline V gene. The CDR3 sequence is 17 residues long. V was pared by 6 bases and J by 3 bases, with 24 bases between. CDR3 coding DNA: TGTGCCAGCAGGGACACCCTCATCGCAAGGGACATCTACGAGCAGTACTTC. Its protein is CASRDTLIARDIYEQYF.

V gene TRBV25-1 combines with J gene TRBJ2-2; D may be TRBD1 (6 bases). V lost 2 bases and J 2 bases, leaving 9 bases between the germline ends. The CDR3 loop spans 15 amino acids. Germline V CDR1 and CDR2: MGHDK, SYGVNS. CDR3 sequence: CASSEVDRNTGELFF. CDR3 DNA sequence: TGTGCCAGCAGTGAAGTGGACAGAAACACCGGGGAGCTGTTTTTT.

This clonotype was seen at least ten times. The CDR3 reads CASSSRQDGDEKLFF. In DNA form, the CDR3 reads TGTGCCAGCAGCAGTCGGCAGGACGGGGATGAAAAACTGTTTTTT. The rearrangement links TRBV3-1 to TRBJ1-4; no clear D. The V gene lost 5 bases and the J gene lost 6 bases, with 16 bases spanning the gap. CDR1 and CDR2 (germline): LGHDT, YNNKEL (reference sequence). The CDR3 has 15 residues. Full variable domain (missing parts from reference TRBV3-1 and TRBJ1-4): DTAVSQTPKYLVTQMGNDKSIKCEQNLGHDTMYWYKQDSKKFLKIMFSYNNKELIINETVPNRFSPKSPDKAHLNLHINSLELGDSAVYFCASSSRQDGDEKLFFGSGTQLSVL.

This clonotype was detected ten times or more. This chain joins TRBV6-2 or TRBV6-3 and TRBJ1-5; a possible D gene is TRBD1 (6 bases). CDR3 size: 15 residues. From germline, CDR1 is MNHEY and CDR2 SVGEGT. The V end was cut by 2 bases, the J end by 2 bases, with 10 bases between. The CDR3 protein is CASSYLRGGNQPQHF. CDR3 nucleotides: TGTGCCAGCAGTTACCTCAGGGGTGGCAATCAGCCCCAGCATTTT.

This clonotype was observed many times. V usage is TRBV7-6 and J usage is TRBJ2-3; 7 bases line up with TRBD2. Germline CDR1 reads SGHVS; CDR2 reads FNYEAQ. The V and J ends lost 5 bases and 2 bases, in that order; junction bases with no gene match: 10. This CDR3 has 16 residues. The CDR3 DNA reads as TGTGCCAGCAGCATATCGAGCGGGGCTCACACAGATACGCAGTATTTT. Protein: CASSISSGAHTDTQYF.

This clonotype was seen ten or more times. The chain uses TRBV7-9 and TRBJ2-1, with 12 bases that match TRBD2. In germline, CDR1 is SEHNR, CDR2 FQNEAQ (reference sequence). CDR3 size: 15 residues. V lost 5 bases, J lost 7 bases, and 6 bases stayed unmatched. CDR3 coding DNA: TGTGCCAGCAGCCCCCCTAGCGGGAGGGAGAATGAGCAGTTCTTC. Protein sequence: CASSPPSGRENEQFF.

The CDR3 sequence is CASSDNRDPLDEQYF. The CDR3 coding sequence is TGTGCCAGCAGCGACAACAGGGATCCGTTGGACGAGCAGTACTTC. V is TRBV6-1 and J is TRBJ2-7; a weak D match, TRBD1 (6 bases). The CDR3 sequence is 15 residues long. From germline, CDR1 is MNHNS and CDR2 SASEGT. V dropped 6 bases and J dropped 5 bases, with 20 bases sitting between them.